This T cell receptor (beta chain) is from a study of CXCR3-negative and CXCR3-positive naive CD8 T cells. Background on the study: Sequencing yielded 140 million or so TRB reads, roughly 1.5 +/- 0.3 million per library.

A CD45RO-CCR7+CD27+CD95- profile was what naive CD8+ T cells displayed. The study's findings and limits: Similar TRBV-TRBJ usage was seen in naive cells (both CXCR3-negative and CXCR3-positive), but memory cells differed. CXCR3-positive naive cells carried more hydrophobic TRB CDR3s than CXCR3-negative naive cells did.

This clonotype is identified as medium-sized from frequency. Antigen: not known. The libraries of TRB cDNA were prepared using 5' RACE with UMI labels. TCRdb processed the 5' RACE reads again and assigns one entry to each CDR3 protein, with no DNA. The sample data list around 8,400 distinct CDR3 sequences. This TCR was sampled from a human donor in good health. Some clones in this sample may be carry-over from other donors' samples. The sequenced material came from naive CXCR3- CD8+ T cells from blood. Documented subset: CD45RO-CCR7+CD27+CD95- naive CD8+ T cells lacking CXCR3 (TNR3-).

The chain's CDR3 is CASTGERTGVNYGYTF. This chain links TRBV2 with TRBJ1-2; TCRdb designates TRBD1, a call that cannot be tested without DNA. This CDR3 is built from 16 residues. Germline CDR1 and CDR2: SNHLY and FYNNEI.